A single T cell receptor (beta chain) is shown here with its context. Using immunoSEQ multiplex PCR, the repertoire was profiled, and TCRdb retains in-frame clones only, with some absent. The sample lists about 190,000 clones; around 80% were seen once. This entry is derived from a study of blood T cell repertoires in COVID-19. This TCR derives from a man between 60 and 75 years old with acute or convalescent COVID-19. Sequenced material: peripheral blood.

As DNA, the CDR3 is TGTGCCAGCAGCTTAGCAGGGGTCACGGCCTACAATGAGCAGTTCTTC. It translates to CASSLAGVTAYNEQFF. The chain joins TRBV7-2 to TRBJ2-1; perhaps TRBD1 as D (5 bases). CDR3 length equals 16 residues. V shed 0 bases and J shed 2 bases, with 11 bases lying between them. Germline V gives CDR1 SGHTA, CDR2 FQGNSA.